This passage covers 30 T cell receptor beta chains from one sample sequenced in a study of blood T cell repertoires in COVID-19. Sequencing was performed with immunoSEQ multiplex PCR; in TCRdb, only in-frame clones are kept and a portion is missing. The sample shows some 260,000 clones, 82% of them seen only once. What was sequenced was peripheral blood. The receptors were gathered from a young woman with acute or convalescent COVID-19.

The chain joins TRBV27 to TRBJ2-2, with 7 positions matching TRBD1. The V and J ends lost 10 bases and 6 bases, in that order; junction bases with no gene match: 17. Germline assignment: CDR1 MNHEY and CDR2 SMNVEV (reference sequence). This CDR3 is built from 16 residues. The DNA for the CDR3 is TGTGCCACCATGCCCCGTGACAGGGAAAAGGCCGGGGAGCTGTTTTTT. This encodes CATMPRDREKAGELFF.

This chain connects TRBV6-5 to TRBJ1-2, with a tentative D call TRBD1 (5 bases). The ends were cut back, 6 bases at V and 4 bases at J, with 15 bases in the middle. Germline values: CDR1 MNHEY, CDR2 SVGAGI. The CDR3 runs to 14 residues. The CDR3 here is CASSWGGTRYGYTF. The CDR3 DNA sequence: TGTGCCAGCAGCTGGGGGGGGACCCGCTATGGCTACACCTTC.

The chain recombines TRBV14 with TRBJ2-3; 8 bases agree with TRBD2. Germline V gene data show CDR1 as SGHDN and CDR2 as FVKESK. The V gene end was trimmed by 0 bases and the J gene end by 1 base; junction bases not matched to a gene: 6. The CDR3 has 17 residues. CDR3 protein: CASSQDRTSLGTDTQYF. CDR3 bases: TGTGCCAGCAGCCAAGACAGGACTAGCTTGGGCACAGATACGCAGTATTTT.

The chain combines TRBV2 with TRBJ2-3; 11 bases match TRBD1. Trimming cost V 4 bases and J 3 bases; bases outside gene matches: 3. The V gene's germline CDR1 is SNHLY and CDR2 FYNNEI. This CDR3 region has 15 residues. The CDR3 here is CASSGTGGATDTQYF. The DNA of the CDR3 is TGTGCCAGCAGTGGGACAGGGGGCGCGACAGATACGCAGTATTTT.

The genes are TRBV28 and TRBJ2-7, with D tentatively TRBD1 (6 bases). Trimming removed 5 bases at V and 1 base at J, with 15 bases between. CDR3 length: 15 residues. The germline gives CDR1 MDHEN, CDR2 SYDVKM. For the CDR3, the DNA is TGTGCCAGCAGTGGGGGACACTGGGCGTCCTACGAGCAGTACTTC. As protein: CASSGGHWASYEQYF.

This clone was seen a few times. DNA for the CDR3: TGTGCCAGCAGTGCCGTTAGCGGGAGAAGCACAGATACGCAGTATTTT. Protein product: CASSAVSGRSTDTQYF. The J gene is TRBJ2-3, the V gene TRBV6-4; 9 bases fit TRBD2. The J segment lost 0 bases and the V segment lost 4 bases, leaving 5 bases of the junction unmatched. Germline assignment: CDR1 MRHNA and CDR2 SNTAGT. CDR3 length: 16 residues.

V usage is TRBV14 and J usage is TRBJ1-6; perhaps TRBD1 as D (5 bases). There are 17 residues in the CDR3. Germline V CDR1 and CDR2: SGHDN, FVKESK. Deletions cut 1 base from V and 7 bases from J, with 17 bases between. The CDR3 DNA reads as TGTGCCAGCAGCCAAGTTGATAATGGGCGGGGCAATTCACCCCTCCACTTT. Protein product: CASSQVDNGRGNSPLHF.

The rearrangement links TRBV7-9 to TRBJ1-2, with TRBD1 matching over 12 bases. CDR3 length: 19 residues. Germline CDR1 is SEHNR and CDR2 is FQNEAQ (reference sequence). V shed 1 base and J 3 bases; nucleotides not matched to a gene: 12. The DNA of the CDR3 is TGTGCCAGCAGCTTAGGAAACCGGGACAGGGGGCGCGATTACTATGGCTACACCTTC. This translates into CASSLGNRDRGRDYYGYTF. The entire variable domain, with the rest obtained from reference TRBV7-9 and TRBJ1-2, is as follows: DTGVSQNPRHKITKRGQNVTFRCDPISEHNRLYWYRQTLGQGPEFLTYFQNEAQLEKSRLLSDRFSAERPKGSFSTLEIQRTEQGDSAMYLCASSLGNRDRGRDYYGYTFGSGTRLTVV.

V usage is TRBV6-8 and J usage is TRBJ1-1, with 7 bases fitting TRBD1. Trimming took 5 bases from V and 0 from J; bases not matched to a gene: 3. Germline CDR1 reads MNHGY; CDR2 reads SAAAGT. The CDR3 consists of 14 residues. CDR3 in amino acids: CASSRDSLNTEAFF. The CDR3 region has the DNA TGTGCCAGCAGTAGGGACAGCTTGAACACTGAAGCTTTCTTT.

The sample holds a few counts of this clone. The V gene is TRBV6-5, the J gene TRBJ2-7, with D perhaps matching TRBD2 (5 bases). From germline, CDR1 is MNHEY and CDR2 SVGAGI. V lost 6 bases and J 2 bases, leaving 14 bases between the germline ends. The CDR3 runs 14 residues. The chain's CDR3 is CASSLMRAPYEQYF. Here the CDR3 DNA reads TGTGCCAGCAGCCTTATGAGGGCCCCCTACGAGCAGTACTTC.

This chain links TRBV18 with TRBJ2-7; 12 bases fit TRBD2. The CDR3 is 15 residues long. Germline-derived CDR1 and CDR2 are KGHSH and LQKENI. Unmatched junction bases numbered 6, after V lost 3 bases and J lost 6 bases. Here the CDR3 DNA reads TGTGCCAGCTCACCGACTAGCGGGGGAGGTGGCGAGCAGTACTTC. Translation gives CASSPTSGGGGEQYF.

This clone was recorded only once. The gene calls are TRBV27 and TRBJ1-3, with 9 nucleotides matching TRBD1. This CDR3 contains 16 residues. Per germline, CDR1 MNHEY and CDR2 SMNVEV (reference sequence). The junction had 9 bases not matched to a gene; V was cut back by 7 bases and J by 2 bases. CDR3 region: CASKRTGDGTGNTIYF. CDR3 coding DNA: TGTGCCAGCAAGAGGACAGGGGATGGTACTGGAAACACCATATATTTT.

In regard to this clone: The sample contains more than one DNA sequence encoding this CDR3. The CDR3, as DNA: TGTGCCAGCAGCGTTTGGGACAGCTATGGCTACACCTTC. Translating gives CASSVWDSYGYTF. The chain uses TRBV9 and TRBJ1-2; 7 bases map to TRBD1. This CDR3 has 13 residues. The V gene's germline CDR1 is SGDLS and CDR2 YYNGEE. V was pared by 2 bases and J by 4 bases, with 2 bases of the junction left unmatched. Variable domain in full (rest from reference TRBV9 and TRBJ1-2): DSGVTQTPKHLITATGQRVTLRCSPRSGDLSVYWYQQSLDQGLQFLIQYYNGEERAKGNILERFSAQQFPDLHSELNLSSLELGDSALYFCASSVWDSYGYTFGSGTRLTVV.

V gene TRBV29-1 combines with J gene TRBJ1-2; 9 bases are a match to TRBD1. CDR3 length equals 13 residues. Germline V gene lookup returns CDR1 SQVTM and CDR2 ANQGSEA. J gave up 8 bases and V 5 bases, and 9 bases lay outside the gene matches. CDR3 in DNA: TGCAGCGTTCTCCCGGGACAGGGAGACGGCTACACCTTC. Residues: CSVLPGQGDGYTF.

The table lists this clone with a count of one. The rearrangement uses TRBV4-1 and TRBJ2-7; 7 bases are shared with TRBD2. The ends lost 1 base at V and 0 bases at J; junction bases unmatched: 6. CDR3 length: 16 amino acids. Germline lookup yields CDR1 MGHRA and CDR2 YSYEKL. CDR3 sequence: CASSQGEGLSSYEQYF. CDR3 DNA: TGCGCCAGCAGCCAAGGGGAGGGGTTAAGCTCCTACGAGCAGTACTTC.

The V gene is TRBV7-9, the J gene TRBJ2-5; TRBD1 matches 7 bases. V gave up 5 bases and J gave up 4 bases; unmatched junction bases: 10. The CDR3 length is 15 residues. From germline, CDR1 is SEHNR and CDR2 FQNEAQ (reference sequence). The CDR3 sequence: CASSLTRTGVETQYF. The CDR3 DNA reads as TGTGCCAGCAGCCTTACGAGGACAGGTGTAGAGACCCAGTACTTC.

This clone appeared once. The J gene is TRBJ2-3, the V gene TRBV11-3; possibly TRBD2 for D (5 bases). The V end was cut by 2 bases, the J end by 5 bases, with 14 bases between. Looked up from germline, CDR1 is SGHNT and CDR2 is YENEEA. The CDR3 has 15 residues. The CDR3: CASSLFGGDGDTQYF. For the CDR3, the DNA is TGTGCCAGCAGCTTATTCGGAGGAGACGGAGATACGCAGTATTTT.

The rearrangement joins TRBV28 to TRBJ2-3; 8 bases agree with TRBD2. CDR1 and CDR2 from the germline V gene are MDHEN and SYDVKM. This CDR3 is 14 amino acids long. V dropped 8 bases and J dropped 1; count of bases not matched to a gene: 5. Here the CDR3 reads CASLNSGGTDTQYF. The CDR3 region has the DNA TGTGCCAGCTTAAATAGCGGGGGCACAGATACGCAGTATTTT.

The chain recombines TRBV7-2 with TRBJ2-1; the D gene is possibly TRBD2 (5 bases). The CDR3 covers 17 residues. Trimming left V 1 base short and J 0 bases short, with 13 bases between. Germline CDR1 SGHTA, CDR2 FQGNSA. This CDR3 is CASSLGRPSSSYNEQFF. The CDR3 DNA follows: TGTGCCAGCAGCTTAGGGAGGCCGTCGAGCTCCTACAATGAGCAGTTCTTC.

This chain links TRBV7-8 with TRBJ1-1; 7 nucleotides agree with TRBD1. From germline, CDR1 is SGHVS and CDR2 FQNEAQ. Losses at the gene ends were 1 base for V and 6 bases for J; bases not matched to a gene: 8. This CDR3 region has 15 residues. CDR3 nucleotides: TGTGCCAGCAGCTTAGAGGTTCAAGGGGGCTCTGAAGCTTTCTTT. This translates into CASSLEVQGGSEAFF.

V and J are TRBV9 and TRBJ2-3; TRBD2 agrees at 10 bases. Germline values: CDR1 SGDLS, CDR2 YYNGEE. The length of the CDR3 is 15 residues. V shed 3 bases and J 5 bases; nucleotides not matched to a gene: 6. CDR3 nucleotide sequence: TGTGCCAGCAGCGAAAGCGGGAGGGTCCTAGATACGCAGTATTTT. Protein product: CASSESGRVLDTQYF.

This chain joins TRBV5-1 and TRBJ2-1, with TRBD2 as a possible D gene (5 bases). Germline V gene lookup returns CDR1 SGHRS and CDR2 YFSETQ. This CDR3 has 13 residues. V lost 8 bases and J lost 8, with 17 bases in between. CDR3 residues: CASSEPLGDEQFF. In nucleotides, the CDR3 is TGCGCCAGTTCCGAACCGCTCGGGGATGAGCAGTTCTTC. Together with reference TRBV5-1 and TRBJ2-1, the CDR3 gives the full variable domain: KAGVTQTPRYLIKTRGQQVTLSCSPISGHRSVSWYQQTPGQGLQFLFEYFSETQRNKGNFPGRFSGRQFSNSRSEMNVSTLELGDSALYLCASSEPLGDEQFFGPGTRLTVL.

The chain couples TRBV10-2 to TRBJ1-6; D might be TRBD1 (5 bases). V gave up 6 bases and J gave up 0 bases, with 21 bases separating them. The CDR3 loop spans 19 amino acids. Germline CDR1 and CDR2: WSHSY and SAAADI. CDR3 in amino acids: CASSYRSPNLLSYNSPLHF. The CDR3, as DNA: TGCGCCAGCAGCTACAGGAGTCCTAACCTACTCTCCTATAATTCACCCCTCCACTTT.

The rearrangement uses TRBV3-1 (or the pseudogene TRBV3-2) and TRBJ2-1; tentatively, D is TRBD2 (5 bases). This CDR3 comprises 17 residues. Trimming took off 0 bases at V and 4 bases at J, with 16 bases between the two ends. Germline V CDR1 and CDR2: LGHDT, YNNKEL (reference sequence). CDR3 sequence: CASSQDSGLAVYNEQFF. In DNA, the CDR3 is TGTGCCAGCAGCCAAGATTCTGGCCTAGCAGTTTACAATGAGCAGTTCTTC.

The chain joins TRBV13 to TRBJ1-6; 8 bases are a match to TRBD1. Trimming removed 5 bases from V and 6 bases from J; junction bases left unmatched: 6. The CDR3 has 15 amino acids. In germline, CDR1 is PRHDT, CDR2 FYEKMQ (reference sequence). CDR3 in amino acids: CASSLWTGINSPLHF. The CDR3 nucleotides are TGTGCCAGCAGCCTGTGGACAGGGATTAATTCACCCCTCCACTTT.

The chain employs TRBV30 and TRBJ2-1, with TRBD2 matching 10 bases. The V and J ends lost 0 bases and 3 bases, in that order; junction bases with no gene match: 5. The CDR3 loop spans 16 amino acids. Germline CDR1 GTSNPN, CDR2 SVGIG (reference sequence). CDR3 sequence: CAWSVQRTSGYNEQFF. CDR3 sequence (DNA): TGTGCCTGGAGTGTACAGCGGACTAGCGGCTACAATGAGCAGTTCTTC. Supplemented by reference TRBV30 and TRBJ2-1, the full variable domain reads SQTIHQWPATLVQPVGSPLSLECTVEGTSNPNLYWYRQAAGRGLQLLFYSVGIGQISSEVPQNLSASRPQDRQFILSSKKLLLSDSGFYLCAWSVQRTSGYNEQFFGPGTRLTVL.

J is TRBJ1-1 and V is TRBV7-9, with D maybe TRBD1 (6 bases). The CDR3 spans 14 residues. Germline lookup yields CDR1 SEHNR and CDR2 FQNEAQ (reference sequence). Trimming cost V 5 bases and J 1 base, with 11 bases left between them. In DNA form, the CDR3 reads TGTGCCAGCAGCCCTCAGGGGAGGAACACTGAAGCTTTCTTT. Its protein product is CASSPQGRNTEAFF. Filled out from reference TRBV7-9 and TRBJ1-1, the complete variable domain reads DTGVSQNPRHKITKRGQNVTFRCDPISEHNRLYWYRQTLGQGPEFLTYFQNEAQLEKSRLLSDRFSAERPKGSFSTLEIQRTEQGDSAMYLCASSPQGRNTEAFFGQGTRLTVV.

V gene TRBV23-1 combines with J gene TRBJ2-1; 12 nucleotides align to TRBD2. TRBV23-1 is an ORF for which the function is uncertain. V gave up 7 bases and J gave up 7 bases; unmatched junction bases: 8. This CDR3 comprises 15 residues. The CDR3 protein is CASTKTSGSINEQFF. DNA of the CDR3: TGCGCCAGCACCAAGACTAGCGGGAGTATTAATGAGCAGTTCTTC.

CDR3 nucleotides: TGTGCCAGCAGCCAAGATAATCCCAGGTACACTGAAGCTTTCTTT. This gives the protein CASSQDNPRYTEAFF. The chain recombines TRBV14 with TRBJ1-1; D gene ambiguous. Germline lookup yields CDR1 SGHDN and CDR2 FVKESK. The CDR3 has 15 amino acids. Trimming took off 0 bases at V and 3 bases at J, with 11 bases between the two ends.

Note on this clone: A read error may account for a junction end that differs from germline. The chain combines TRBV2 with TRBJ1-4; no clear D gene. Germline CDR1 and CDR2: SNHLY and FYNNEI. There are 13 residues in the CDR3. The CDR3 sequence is CARRITTNEELFF. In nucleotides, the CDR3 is TGTGCCCGCCGAATCACAACTAATGAAGAACTGTTTTTT.